The entry that follows covers one T cell receptor beta chain sequence. The CDR3 totals 13 residues. The germline CDR1 and CDR2 sequences are SNHLY and FYNNEI. Trimming took 8 bases from V and 1 from J, leaving 12 bases between them. This entry belongs to a study of blood T cell repertoires in COVID-19. Generated by immunoSEQ multiplex PCR, the TCRdb table keeps only in-frame clones and is missing some. The sample includes about 170,000 clones, more than 70% of them seen just once. Sequenced input: peripheral blood. This rearrangement joins TRBV2 to TRBJ2-7; the D gene is possibly TRBD2 (6 bases). This receptor was obtained from a man aged 45-60 years who had recovered from COVID-19. CDR3 DNA sequence: TGTGCCAGCGAGGCTAGCGTGTCCTACGAGCAGTACTTC. The encoded protein is CASEASVSYEQYF.